One sample yielded the 32 T cell receptor beta chains listed below, sequenced in a study of metastatic and nonmetastatic thyroid tumors. Patients underwent thyroid surgery, and none had received any treatment before it. TCRdb reassembled clones from the PCR reads with MiXCR. The sample lists 30,000 or so clones; 25% to 30% were seen once. Specimen: blood. The receptors originated from a female donor with papillary thyroid cancer or a benign thyroid nodule (not recorded which). Some clones in this sample may be carry-over from other donors' samples.

In its sample, this clone ranks as medium-sized. In DNA, the CDR3 is TGTGCCAGCAGCCAAACTAGCGGGGGGGCCACAGATACGCAGTATTTT. This encodes CASSQTSGGATDTQYF. The gene calls are TRBV4-2 and TRBJ2-3; TRBD2 matches 13 bases. The CDR3 sequence is 16 residues long. Germline CDR1 and CDR2: LGHNA and YNFKEQ. After removal of 2 bases from V and 2 bases from J, the junction contained 1 base not matched to a gene.

On this clone: Relative to the germline gene, one junction end is altered; a read error may explain this. The V call is TRBV29-1, the J call TRBJ1-3; TRBD1 might be the D (5 bases). The CDR3 loop spans 13 amino acids. Germline CDR1 is SQVTM and CDR2 is ANQGSEA. The CDR3 here is CSIGANSGNTIYF. CDR3 coding DNA: TGCAGCATTGGGGCCAACTCTGGAAACACAATATATTTT.

This clone showed up many times. The CDR3 DNA reads TGTGCTAGTGGTTCGGACAGGGCGAGCAATGAGCAGTTCTTC. It codes for CASGSDRASNEQFF. This chain uses TRBV12-5 with TRBJ2-1; TRBD1 aligns across 8 bases. V lost 4 bases to trimming and J lost 6 bases; unmatched junction nucleotides: 5. Germline V gene sequence: CDR1 LGHNT, CDR2 FRNRAP. The CDR3 spans 14 residues.

This sequence joins TRBV7-6 and TRBJ1-1; a weak D match, TRBD1 (5 bases). This CDR3 region has 15 residues. The germline gives CDR1 SGHVS, CDR2 FNYEAQ. Between the trimmed V and J ends, which lost 5 bases and 1 base, there was a span of 14 bases. The CDR3 DNA sequence: TGTGCCAGCAGCCCCGCGGGTCAGGGGAACACTGAAGCTTTCTTT. Translated, it gives CASSPAGQGNTEAFF.

This clone was recorded at least ten times. Other DNA sequences in this specimen translate into the identical CDR3. The V gene is TRBV7-2, the J gene TRBJ2-4; D unresolved. V dropped 1 base and J dropped 7 bases, with 5 bases sitting between them. The CDR3 is 12 residues long. Looked up from germline, CDR1 is SGHTA and CDR2 is FQGNSA. Written as DNA, the CDR3 is TGTGCCAGCAGCTTAGTGAGGAACATTCAGTACTTC. Translation gives CASSLVRNIQYF.

The chain is built from TRBV20-1 and TRBJ2-2; 12 bases map to TRBD2. CDR1 and CDR2 from the germline V gene are DFQATT and SNEGSKA (reference sequence). The ends lost 6 bases at V and 5 bases at J; junction bases unmatched: 7. The CDR3 is 15 amino acids. The CDR3 sequence: CSASLAGGMTGELFF. CDR3 DNA: TGCAGTGCGTCGCTAGCGGGAGGGATGACCGGGGAGCTGTTTTTT.

The CDR3 here is CSARIAGDTGELFF. The CDR3 DNA follows: TGCAGTGCTAGAATAGCGGGGGACACCGGGGAGCTGTTTTTT. The chain carries TRBV20-1 and TRBJ2-2; TRBD2 matches 9 bases. This CDR3 has 14 residues. V was pared by 2 bases and J by 3 bases, with 1 base of the junction left unmatched. Per germline, CDR1 DFQATT and CDR2 SNEGSKA (reference sequence).

This clone was observed at least ten times. The genes are TRBV25-1 and TRBJ2-5; D assignment may be TRBD1 or TRBD2 (5 bases each). The germline V gene has CDR1 MGHDK and CDR2 SYGVNS. This CDR3 region has 16 residues. V was cut by 1 base and J by 2 bases, with 14 bases left in between. CDR3 residues: CASSEFLGDQQETQYF. In DNA form, the CDR3 reads TGTGCCAGCAGTGAATTCCTAGGGGACCAACAAGAGACCCAGTACTTC.

The chain joins TRBV11-2 to TRBJ2-2; 14 bases are a match to TRBD2. Germline CDR1 and CDR2: SGHAT and FQNNGV. The CDR3 spans 16 residues. The V segment lost 4 bases and the J segment 4 bases; nucleotides outside the gene matches: 2. CDR3 in DNA: TGTGCCAGCAGCTCGGGACTAGCGGGAGCCACCGGGGAGCTGTTTTTT. Translated, it gives CASSSGLAGATGELFF.

This clone came up many times. The J gene is TRBJ1-1, the V gene TRBV6-1, with D perhaps TRBD1 (6 bases). Deletions cut 1 base from V and 11 bases from J, with 23 bases between. This CDR3 region has 16 residues. Germline-derived CDR1 and CDR2 are MNHNS and SASEGT. CDR3 bases: TGTGCCAGCAGTGAAGACTTTGGGACACCCTCACACGGGGCTTTCTTT. Amino acid sequence: CASSEDFGTPSHGAFF.

This clone has just a few counts. The chain links TRBV15 to TRBJ1-1; TRBD1 might be the D (6 bases). Trimming removed 7 bases at V and 3 bases at J, with 21 bases between. The CDR3 is made up of 16 amino acids. The germline V gene encodes CDR1 LNHNV and CDR2 YYDKDF (reference sequence). This chain's CDR3 is CATTKTGPRVDTEAFF. Written as DNA, the CDR3 is TGTGCCACCACGAAAACAGGGCCCCGGGTGGACACTGAAGCTTTCTTT.

The V gene is TRBV9, the J gene TRBJ1-1, with D maybe TRBD1 (5 bases). The CDR3 totals 13 residues. In germline, CDR1 is SGDLS, CDR2 YYNGEE. V dropped 6 bases and J dropped 4 bases, with 13 bases sitting between them. CDR3: CASIVGGGTEAFF. CDR3 nucleotide sequence: TGTGCCAGCATCGTCGGGGGAGGCACTGAAGCTTTCTTT.

This clone has a count of ten or more. V usage is TRBV28 and J usage is TRBJ2-4; possibly TRBD2 for D (6 bases). V lost 3 bases to trimming and J lost 3 bases, with 12 bases between them. CDR3 size: 15 residues. From germline, CDR1 is MDHEN and CDR2 SYDVKM. The CDR3 reads CASSFGGSSKNIQYF. The CDR3 bases are TGTGCCAGCAGTTTTGGGGGGTCGAGCAAAAACATTCAGTACTTC.

The V and J genes are TRBV6-2 or TRBV6-3 and TRBJ2-1; weak D call: TRBD1 (5 bases). This CDR3 has 13 residues. CDR1 and CDR2 (germline): MNHEY, SVGEGT. With 6 bases removed from V and 4 bases from J, the gap between germline ends came to 10 bases. The CDR3: CASSRVLYNEQFF. Written as DNA, the CDR3 is TGTGCCAGCAGCAGGGTTCTATACAATGAGCAGTTCTTC.

Relative to its sample, this clone is medium-sized. The genes are TRBV6-2 or TRBV6-3 and TRBJ1-6, with unresolved D. The CDR3 totals 14 residues. V lost 6 bases, J lost 0 bases, and 6 bases lay in between. Per germline, CDR1 MNHEY and CDR2 SVGEGT. CDR3 protein: CASRTSSYNSPLHF. CDR3 nucleotide sequence: TGTGCCAGCAGGACAAGCTCCTATAATTCACCCCTCCACTTT.

The chain couples TRBV6-5 to TRBJ1-3, with D possibly being TRBD1 (5 bases). This CDR3 comprises 15 residues. In germline, CDR1 is MNHEY, CDR2 SVGAGI. Trimming took 4 bases from V and 0 from J, leaving 10 bases between them. In nucleotides, the CDR3 is TGTGCCAGCAGTTTGGAGGGGACCTCTGGAAACACCATATATTTT. Protein sequence: CASSLEGTSGNTIYF.

The chain is built from TRBV3-1 and TRBJ2-5; 11 bases align to TRBD2. This CDR3 contains 15 residues. Per the germline V gene, CDR1 is LGHDT and CDR2 is YNNKEL (reference sequence). V was pared by 0 bases and J by 5 bases, with 2 bases of the junction left unmatched. The CDR3 DNA reads as TGTGCCAGCAGCCAAGAACTAGCGGGAGCCGAGACCCAGTACTTC. Its translation is CASSQELAGAETQYF.

The chain joins TRBV12-3 or TRBV12-4 to TRBJ2-7, with D uncertain. The V gene lost 3 bases and the J gene lost 0 bases, with 6 bases spanning the gap. The CDR3 contains 13 residues. CDR3 nucleotides: TGTGCCAGCAGTTTGGACGACTCCTACGAGCAGTACTTC. Residues: CASSLDDSYEQYF.

As to this clone: The CDR3 does not close with the conserved phenylalanine or tryptophan, likely indicating a read error. The chain recombines TRBV20-1 with TRBJ2-1; 12 bases agree with TRBD2. The DNA end is more similar to TRBJ2-7, so the J call may be wrong. Germline lookup yields CDR1 DFQATT and CDR2 SNEGSKA (reference sequence). The CDR3 contains 15 residues. In DNA form, the CDR3 reads TGCAGTGCTAGAGCTACTACTAGCGGGAGGTACGAGCAGTACTCC. This gives the protein CSARATTSGRYEQYS.

The V call is TRBV20-1, the J call TRBJ1-6; D gene uncertain. Trimming left V 0 bases short and J 8 bases short, with 14 bases between. From germline, CDR1 is DFQATT and CDR2 SNEGSKA (reference sequence). The CDR3 spans 15 residues. CDR3 sequence: CSARDPTAWDSPLHF. CDR3 DNA sequence: TGCAGTGCTAGAGATCCGACGGCTTGGGATTCACCCCTCCACTTT.

This clone has a handful of counts. The chain is built from TRBV12-3 or TRBV12-4 and TRBJ1-2; the match to TRBD1 covers 12 bases. The J segment lost 8 bases and the V segment lost 5 bases, leaving 9 bases of the junction unmatched. The CDR3 is 15 amino acids. The CDR3 nucleotides are TGTGCCAGCAGTCAAGCCGGGACAGGGGGCCGGGGCTACACCTTC. Its protein product is CASSQAGTGGRGYTF.

The J gene is TRBJ2-1, the V gene TRBV10-3; 8 bases are a match to TRBD2. The germline V gene encodes CDR1 ENHRY and CDR2 SYGVKD. Trimming cost V 2 bases and J 3 bases; bases outside gene matches: 12. The CDR3 consists of 18 residues. The chain's CDR3 is CAISEISVQAGVYNEQFF. DNA of the CDR3: TGTGCCATCAGTGAGATAAGTGTACAAGCGGGGGTCTACAATGAGCAGTTCTTC.

J is TRBJ2-3 and V is TRBV5-1; the D gene is possibly TRBD1 (6 bases). V was trimmed by 5 bases and J by 10 bases, leaving 14 bases between them. Looked up from germline, CDR1 is SGHRS and CDR2 is YFSETQ. CDR3 length: 12 amino acids. Written as DNA, the CDR3 is TGCGCCAGCAGTGGGGGACAAGTTCCGCAGTATTTT. The encoded protein is CASSGGQVPQYF.

This clone was found many times. The CDR3 protein is CSARMGVTDTQYF. Written as DNA, the CDR3 is TGCAGTGCTAGAATGGGGGTTACCGATACGCAGTATTTT. This chain uses TRBV20-1 with TRBJ2-3, with D tentatively TRBD1 or TRBD2 (5 bases each). Germline V gene data show CDR1 as DFQATT and CDR2 as SNEGSKA (reference sequence). V was clipped by 2 bases and J by 6 bases, with 12 bases between them. This CDR3 spans 13 amino acids.

This clone was picked up many times. The V gene is TRBV19, the J gene TRBJ2-7; D is perhaps TRBD2 (6 bases). The CDR3 loop spans 13 amino acids. V lost 5 bases and J 2 bases, leaving 10 bases between the germline ends. CDR1 LNHDA and CDR2 SQIVND come from the germline V gene (reference sequence). CDR3 bases: TGTGCCAGTAGTCCCGGACTACCCTACGAGCAGTACTTC. Encoded protein: CASSPGLPYEQYF.

Worth noting for this clone: A read error may produce the germline difference seen at one junction end. The chain has TRBV12-3 or TRBV12-4 and TRBJ2-3, with 10 bases fitting TRBD2. The CDR3 totals 16 residues. This CDR3 reads CASSGWPSGSTYTQYF. The CDR3 DNA sequence: TGTGCCAGCAGTGGGTGGCCTAGCGGGAGCACATATACGCAGTATTTT.

Many counts were recorded for this clone. The chain joins TRBV7-2 to TRBJ2-2; weak D call: TRBD2 (6 bases). V lost 1 base to trimming and J lost 7 bases, with 10 bases between them. The CDR3 has 14 residues. Per the germline V gene, CDR1 is SGHTA and CDR2 is FQGNSA. The CDR3 DNA reads as TGTGCCAGCAGCTTAGGGACTACAGGCGGGGAGCTGTTTTTT. This translates into CASSLGTTGGELFF.

V usage is TRBV10-3 and J usage is TRBJ2-7; D might be TRBD1 or TRBD2, each matching 6 bases. Germline V gives CDR1 ENHRY, CDR2 SYGVKD. The CDR3 has 15 amino acids. V lost 4 bases to trimming and J lost 6 bases, with 19 bases between them. CDR3: CAISGAGTRSSEQYF. The CDR3 DNA reads TGTGCCATCAGTGGGGCGGGGACACGCTCGTCCGAGCAGTACTTC.

This clone was seen only a few times. One base away lies a much larger clone, so this may be a sequencing read error. Other DNA sequences in the same sample also yield this CDR3. The DNA for the CDR3 is TGTGCCAGCACAAGAACGGTAGCGCTCAGCTCCTACAATGAGCAGTTCTTC. It codes for CASTRTVALSSYNEQFF. The chain is built from TRBV11-2 and TRBJ2-1, with D tentatively TRBD2 (5 bases). CDR1 and CDR2 (germline): SGHAT, FQNNGV. Between the trimmed V and J ends, which lost 7 bases and 0 bases, there was a span of 19 bases. The CDR3 contains 17 residues.

Concerning this clone: This may arise from a read error, as a much more abundant clone is one base away. The V call is TRBV20-1, the J call TRBJ1-1; D remains ambiguous. Trimming shortened V by 0 bases and J by 4 bases, and 6 bases separated the two germline ends. The V gene's germline CDR1 is DFQATT and CDR2 SNEGSKA (reference sequence). CDR3 length: 12 residues. The CDR3 protein is CSARDTSTEAFF. The CDR3 coding sequence is TGCAGTGCTAGAGATACCAGCACTGAAGCTTTCTTT.

The chain has TRBV2 and TRBJ2-5, with D tentatively TRBD2 (5 bases). The CDR3 is 14 amino acids. Between the trimmed V and J ends, which lost 7 bases and 1 base, there was a span of 13 bases. Germline V gene sequence: CDR1 SNHLY, CDR2 FYNNEI. The CDR3 coding sequence is TGTGCCAGCACTAGGACTGTCAGCCAAGAGACCCAGTACTTC. Translating gives CASTRTVSQETQYF.

This sequence joins TRBV20-1 and TRBJ2-7; TRBD2 is a possible D gene (5 bases). The V end lost 3 bases, the J end lost 3 bases, and 9 bases lay between the germline ends. The CDR3 length is 12 residues. CDR1 is DFQATT and CDR2 is SNEGSKA in the germline V gene (reference sequence). The CDR3, as DNA: TGCAGTGCTAGTTTAGAGGGCTACGAGCAGTACTTC. Translating gives CSASLEGYEQYF.